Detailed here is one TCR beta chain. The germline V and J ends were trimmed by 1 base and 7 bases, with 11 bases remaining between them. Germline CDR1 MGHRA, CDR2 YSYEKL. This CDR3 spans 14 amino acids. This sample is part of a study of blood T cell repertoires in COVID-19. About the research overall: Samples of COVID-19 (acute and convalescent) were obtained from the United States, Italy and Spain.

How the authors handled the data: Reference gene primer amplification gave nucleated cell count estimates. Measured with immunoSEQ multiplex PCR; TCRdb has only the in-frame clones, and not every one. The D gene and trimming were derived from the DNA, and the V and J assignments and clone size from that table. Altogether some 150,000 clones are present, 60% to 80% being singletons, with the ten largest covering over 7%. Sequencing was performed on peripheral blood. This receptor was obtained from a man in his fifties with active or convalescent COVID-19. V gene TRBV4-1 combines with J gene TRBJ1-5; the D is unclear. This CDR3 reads CASSQVSDWQPQHF. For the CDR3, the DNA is TGCGCCAGCAGCCAAGTTTCAGATTGGCAGCCCCAGCATTTT.